This TCR beta chain was captured by sequencing in a study of beta chain features in type 1 diabetes. The entirety of the isolated RNA underwent reverse transcription, so expressed TCRB transcripts were sequenced. The repertoire was sequenced with immunoSEQ multiplex PCR; TCRdb's copy has only in-frame clones and lacks some. The data show roughly 730,000 clones, with 13% seen just once and approximately 0.022% held by the top ten. A note on this clone: The antigen remains undetermined.

Study findings and constraints: For Type 1 diabetes patients, all four CD4+ subsets carried TCRB CDR3s that were moderately but significantly shorter.

The CDR3 runs 11 residues. Germline loops: CDR1 SGHRS, CDR2 YFSETQ. The V end lost 4 bases, the J end lost 4 bases, and 5 bases lay between the germline ends. The sequenced sample consisted of naive CD4+ T cells from blood. The chain links TRBV5-1 to TRBJ2-5; perhaps TRBD2 as D (5 bases). This receptor was taken from a man aged 18-30 years with type 1 diabetes. CDR3 nucleotide sequence: TGCGCCAGCAGCGCGGGAGAGACCCAGTACTTC. This codes for CASSAGETQYF.